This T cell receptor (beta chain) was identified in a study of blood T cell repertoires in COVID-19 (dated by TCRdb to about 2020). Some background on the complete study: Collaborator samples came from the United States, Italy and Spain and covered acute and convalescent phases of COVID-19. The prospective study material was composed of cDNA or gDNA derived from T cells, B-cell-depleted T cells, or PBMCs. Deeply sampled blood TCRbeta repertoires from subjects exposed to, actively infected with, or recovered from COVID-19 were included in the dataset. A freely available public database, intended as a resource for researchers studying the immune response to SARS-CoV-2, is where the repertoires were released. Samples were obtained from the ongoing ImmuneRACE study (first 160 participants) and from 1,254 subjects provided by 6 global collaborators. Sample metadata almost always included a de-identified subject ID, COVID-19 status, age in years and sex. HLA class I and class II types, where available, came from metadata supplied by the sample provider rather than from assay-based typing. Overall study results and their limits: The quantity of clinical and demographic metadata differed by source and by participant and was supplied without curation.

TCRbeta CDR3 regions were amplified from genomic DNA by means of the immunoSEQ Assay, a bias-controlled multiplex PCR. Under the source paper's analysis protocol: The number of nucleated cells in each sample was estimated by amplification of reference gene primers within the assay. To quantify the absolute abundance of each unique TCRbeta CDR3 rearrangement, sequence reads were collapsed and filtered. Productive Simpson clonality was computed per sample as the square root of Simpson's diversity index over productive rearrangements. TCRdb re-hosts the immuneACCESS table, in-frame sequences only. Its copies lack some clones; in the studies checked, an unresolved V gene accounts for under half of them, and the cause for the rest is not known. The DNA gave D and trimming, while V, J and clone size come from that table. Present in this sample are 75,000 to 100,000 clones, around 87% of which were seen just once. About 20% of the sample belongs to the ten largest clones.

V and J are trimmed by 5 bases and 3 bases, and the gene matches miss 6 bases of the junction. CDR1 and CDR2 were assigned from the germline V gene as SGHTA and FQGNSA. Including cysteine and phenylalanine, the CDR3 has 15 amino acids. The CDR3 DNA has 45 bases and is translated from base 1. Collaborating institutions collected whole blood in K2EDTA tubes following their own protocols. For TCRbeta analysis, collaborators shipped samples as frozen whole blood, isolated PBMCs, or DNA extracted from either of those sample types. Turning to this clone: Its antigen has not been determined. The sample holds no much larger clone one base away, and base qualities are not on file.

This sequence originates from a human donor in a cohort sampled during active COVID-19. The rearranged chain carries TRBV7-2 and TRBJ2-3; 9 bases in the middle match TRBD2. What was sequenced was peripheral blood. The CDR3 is CASSTRAGGTDTQYF. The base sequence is TGTGCCAGCAGCACCCGAGCGGGAGGTACAGATACGCAGTATTTT.